Presented here are 26 T cell receptor beta chains from one specimen sequenced in a study of human T cells and chemical hapten exposure. Described time point: pre-sensitization, week 0. Treatment here: therapeutic diphenylcyclopropenone sensitization with weekly scalp DPC. TCRdb ran MiXCR on the RACE reads and lists one entry per CDR3 protein. The sample records fewer than 350,000 distinct CDR3 sequences, 7.5% to 9% being singletons. Sequenced here: whole blood, sampled in connection with sensitization to the hapten diphenylcyclopropenone (DPC). The receptors were sampled from a man younger than 35 with alopecia areata. Some clones in this sample may be carry-over from other donors' samples.

This clonotype was picked up a small number of times. The chain uses TRBV7-9 and TRBJ1-5, with D maybe TRBD1 (6 bases). This CDR3 comprises 15 residues. V was clipped by 5 bases and J by 6 bases, with 17 bases between them. The germline V gene encodes CDR1 SEHNR and CDR2 FQNEAQ (reference sequence). CDR3 coding DNA: TGTGCCAGCAGCCCAGGGGCAGGGCACACTCAGCCCCAGCATTTT. Amino acid sequence: CASSPGAGHTQPQHF.

This clonotype was seen repeatedly, ten times or more. V usage is TRBV6-5 and J usage is TRBJ1-1; D gene unclear. With 4 bases removed from V and 8 bases from J, the gap between germline ends came to 14 bases. The CDR3 has 13 residues. Germline V gene sequence: CDR1 MNHEY, CDR2 SVGAGI. DNA of the CDR3: TGTGCCAGCAGTTTAGACAATCCGGCGGAAGCTTTCTTT. Amino acid sequence: CASSLDNPAEAFF.

The chain combines TRBV3-1 with TRBJ2-7; TRBD2 is a possible D gene (5 bases). CDR3 size: 14 residues. Germline lookup yields CDR1 LGHDT and CDR2 YNNKEL (reference sequence). Between the trimmed V and J ends, which lost 0 bases and 6 bases, there was a span of 12 bases. CDR3 sequence: CASSQEMADSEQYF. DNA for the CDR3: TGTGCCAGCAGCCAAGAAATGGCGGACTCCGAGCAGTACTTC.

The chain links TRBV27 to TRBJ1-2; tentatively, D is TRBD1 (6 bases). Trimming took off 2 bases at V and 7 bases at J, with 14 bases between the two ends. CDR1 and CDR2 (germline): MNHEY, SMNVEV (reference sequence). CDR3 length equals 14 residues. The CDR3 region has the DNA TGTGCCAGCAGTTTACTACAGGGACTACCTGGCTACACCTTC. This sequence encodes CASSLLQGLPGYTF.

This clonotype was seen only a few times. This chain connects TRBV4-1 to TRBJ2-5, with no clear D. V lost 1 base and J lost 5, with 11 bases in between. The CDR3 runs to 14 residues. CDR1 MGHRA and CDR2 YSYEKL come from the germline V gene. The chain's CDR3 is CASSQVVYLETQYF. CDR3 in DNA: TGCGCCAGCAGCCAAGTAGTATATTTGGAGACCCAGTACTTC.

This chain connects TRBV7-8 to TRBJ2-3, with 13 bases fitting TRBD2. V lost 3 bases to trimming and J lost 2 bases; unmatched junction nucleotides: 5. The CDR3 spans 17 residues. Germline lookup yields CDR1 SGHVS and CDR2 FQNEAQ. The CDR3 DNA reads TGTGCCAGCAGCTTCAGACTAGCGGGGGGAAACACAGATACGCAGTATTTT. This gives the protein CASSFRLAGGNTDTQYF.

This sequence joins TRBV5-5 and TRBJ2-1; D is uncertain. V gave up 1 base and J gave up 9 bases, with 8 bases separating them. The CDR3 runs to 12 residues. The germline V gene encodes CDR1 SGHKS and CDR2 YYEKEE (reference sequence). CDR3 bases: TGTGCCAGCAGCTTGAGTTATACTGAGCAGTTCTTC. It codes for CASSLSYTEQFF.

The chain employs TRBV2 and TRBJ1-1, with TRBD1 matching 7 bases. The CDR3 totals 15 residues. Trimming cost V 6 bases and J 4 bases; bases outside gene matches: 11. Germline V lookup: CDR1 SNHLY, CDR2 FYNNEI. CDR3 residues: CASRIGTVFGTEAFF. For the CDR3, the DNA is TGTGCCAGCAGAATTGGGACAGTCTTCGGCACTGAAGCTTTCTTT.

Only a few counts were recorded for this clonotype. This sequence joins TRBV7-9 and TRBJ2-1; D call uncertain. This CDR3 contains 15 residues. The germline V and J ends were trimmed by 5 bases and 8 bases, with 19 bases remaining between them. The germline V gene has CDR1 SEHNR and CDR2 FQNEAQ (reference sequence). Here the CDR3 reads CASSPPEIGLHEQFF. The CDR3 DNA reads TGTGCCAGCAGCCCCCCGGAGATAGGTTTGCATGAGCAGTTCTTC. The whole variable domain, remainder taken from reference TRBV7-9 and TRBJ2-1, is DTGVSQNPRHKITKRGQNVTFRCDPISEHNRLYWYRQTLGQGPEFLTYFQNEAQLEKSRLLSDRFSAERPKGSFSTLEIQRTEQGDSAMYLCASSPPEIGLHEQFFGPGTRLTVL.

This clonotype was detected only a few times. This chain joins TRBV5-1 and TRBJ2-2, with D tentatively TRBD2 (5 bases). Germline-derived CDR1 and CDR2 are SGHRS and YFSETQ. V shed 1 base and J shed 6 bases, with 13 bases lying between them. The CDR3 length is 15 residues. The chain's CDR3 is CASSLRSEAAGELFF. Here the CDR3 DNA reads TGCGCCAGCAGCTTGCGTTCGGAGGCCGCCGGGGAGCTGTTTTTT.

This clonotype was counted at least ten times. The chain links TRBV29-1 to TRBJ2-7; D gene uncertain. CDR1 SQVTM and CDR2 ANQGSEA come from the germline V gene. V lost 4 bases and J lost 2, with 9 bases in between. This CDR3 comprises 12 residues. In DNA form, the CDR3 reads TGCAGCGTTGTTAGGTCACCCTACGAGCAGTACTTC. This gives the protein CSVVRSPYEQYF.

The rearrangement links TRBV5-1 to TRBJ2-7; D uncertain. Germline-derived CDR1 and CDR2 are SGHRS and YFSETQ. This CDR3 has 16 residues. The germline V and J ends were trimmed by 2 bases and 3 bases, with 18 bases remaining between them. The CDR3 nucleotides are TGCGCCAGCAGCTTACATTACCGAATCGAGTTCTACGAGCAGTACGTC. Protein: CASSLHYRIEFYEQYV.

This clonotype was recorded many times. The rearrangement links TRBV5-1 to TRBJ1-2; no clear D. Trimming cost V 0 bases and J 3 bases, with 6 bases left between them. The germline V gene has CDR1 SGHRS and CDR2 YFSETQ. The length of the CDR3 is 13 residues. The CDR3 region is CASSLGPDYGYTF. The DNA of the CDR3 is TGCGCCAGCAGCTTGGGTCCGGACTATGGCTACACCTTC.

This rearrangement joins TRBV4-1 to TRBJ1-6; D not resolved. Trimming cost V 0 bases and J 10 bases, with 16 bases left between them. Germline assignment: CDR1 MGHRA and CDR2 YSYEKL. The CDR3 runs 16 residues. The CDR3 DNA reads TGCGCCAGCAGCCAAGAGGGCAGCTCCTTCGGATCACCCCTCCACTTT. Protein sequence: CASSQEGSSFGSPLHF.

This clonotype was detected ten times or more. The V and J genes are TRBV5-1 and TRBJ1-2, with D possibly matching TRBD1 (5 bases). The CDR3 length is 14 residues. Per the germline V gene, CDR1 is SGHRS and CDR2 is YFSETQ. V lost 4 bases, J lost 7 bases, and 17 bases lay in between. For the CDR3, the DNA is TGCGCCAGCAGCCTCGCCGGGACCGTAGTTGGCTACACCTTC. The encoded protein is CASSLAGTVVGYTF.

A few counts support this clonotype. V is TRBV5-1 and J is TRBJ1-1; 7 bases map to TRBD1. J lost 0 bases, V lost 4 bases, and 9 bases had no gene match. CDR1 and CDR2 (germline): SGHRS, YFSETQ. The CDR3 length is 16 residues. The CDR3 loop reads CASSTRDSLLNTEAFF. CDR3 nucleotides: TGCGCCAGCAGCACGAGGGACAGCCTTCTGAACACTGAAGCTTTCTTT.

This chain connects TRBV11-1 to TRBJ2-3; D may match TRBD1 or TRBD2 (5 bases each). V dropped 1 base and J dropped 2 bases, with 10 bases sitting between them. From germline, CDR1 is SGHAT and CDR2 FQDESV (reference sequence). The CDR3 is 15 amino acids. Written as DNA, the CDR3 is TGTGCCAGCAGCTTAGGAGGGGCGAACACAGATACGCAGTATTTT. Translated, it gives CASSLGGANTDTQYF.

The chain uses TRBV6-1 and TRBJ1-1, with D perhaps matching TRBD1 (5 bases). Between the trimmed V and J ends, which lost 5 bases and 3 bases, there was a span of 13 bases. CDR1 MNHNS and CDR2 SASEGT come from the germline V gene. The CDR3 contains 14 residues. DNA for the CDR3: TGTGCCAGCAGTCCTCCGGGGCCCCACACTGAAGCTTTCTTT. This codes for CASSPPGPHTEAFF.

This rearrangement joins TRBV5-1 to TRBJ2-3; perhaps TRBD1 as D (5 bases). The CDR3 runs 11 residues. The V and J ends lost 7 bases and 4 bases respectively, with 7 bases between them. Germline V gene data show CDR1 as SGHRS and CDR2 as YFSETQ. CDR3: CASGRADTQYF. CDR3 DNA: TGCGCCAGCGGCAGGGCAGATACGCAGTATTTT.

This clonotype was counted a few times. V gene TRBV18 combines with J gene TRBJ1-5; D perhaps matches TRBD1 (5 bases). The V gene's germline CDR1 is KGHSH and CDR2 LQKENI. Trimming stripped 2 bases from V and 7 bases from J, with 9 bases between. The CDR3 runs to 13 residues. CDR3 residues: CASSPSGVQPQHF. Written as DNA, the CDR3 is TGTGCCAGCTCACCATCGGGGGTCCAGCCCCAGCATTTT.

In DNA, the CDR3 is TGTGCCAGCAGTTACGGAAGCAGGGGGCAAGTTGAACAGTACGTC. Its translation is CASSYGSRGQVEQYV. V and J are TRBV6-2 or TRBV6-3 and TRBJ2-7; 8 bases fit TRBD1. V was pared by 2 bases and J by 10 bases, with 13 bases of the junction left unmatched. Germline V gene lookup returns CDR1 MNHEY and CDR2 SVGEGT. CDR3 length equals 15 residues.

This clonotype was detected only a few times. This chain uses TRBV19 with TRBJ1-5; 10 bases line up with TRBD1. Per germline, CDR1 LNHDA and CDR2 SQIVND (reference sequence). The CDR3 is 16 residues long. After removal of 5 bases from V and 2 bases from J, the junction contained 6 bases not matched to a gene. DNA of the CDR3: TGTGCCAGTAGTGCTAGACAGGGGGCTGGCAATCAGCCCCAGCATTTT. This gives the protein CASSARQGAGNQPQHF.

The sample holds many counts of this clonotype. The V and J genes are TRBV6-1 and TRBJ1-1, with TRBD1 matching over 7 bases. Germline lookup yields CDR1 MNHNS and CDR2 SASEGT. This CDR3 is 11 amino acids long. V lost 6 bases and J lost 11; bases outside the gene matches: 6. CDR3 amino acids: CASSDTGVAFF. CDR3 DNA sequence: TGTGCCAGCAGCGATACAGGGGTCGCTTTCTTT.

The chain joins TRBV5-1 to TRBJ1-1; D is perhaps TRBD1 (6 bases). Germline V gene lookup returns CDR1 SGHRS and CDR2 YFSETQ. Deletions cut 0 bases from V and 1 base from J, with 16 bases between. The length of the CDR3 is 17 residues. CDR3 protein: CASSLEGGGRPNTEAFF. In DNA, the CDR3 is TGCGCCAGCAGCTTGGAAGGGGGAGGCAGACCGAACACTGAAGCTTTCTTT.

With regard to this clonotype: The limits of the CDR3 on the DNA are not certain, so only TCRdb's listed CDR3 is given. The J gene is TRBJ1-2, the V gene TRBV29-1; no check of the table's D call, TRBD1, against the DNA was made. 15 amino acids form the CDR3, both terminal residues included. Germline V gives CDR1 SQVTM, CDR2 ANQGSEA. The CDR3 loop is CTSRRAGTGSYGYTF.

This clonotype was found a few times. The chain has TRBV15 and TRBJ2-3; 9 positions agree with TRBD1. The ends lost 5 bases at V and 3 bases at J; junction bases unmatched: 3. The CDR3 runs to 14 residues. The germline V gene has CDR1 LNHNV and CDR2 YYDKDF (reference sequence). The CDR3: CATSGDRVTDTQYF. The DNA of the CDR3 is TGTGCCACCAGCGGGGACAGGGTGACAGATACGCAGTATTTT.